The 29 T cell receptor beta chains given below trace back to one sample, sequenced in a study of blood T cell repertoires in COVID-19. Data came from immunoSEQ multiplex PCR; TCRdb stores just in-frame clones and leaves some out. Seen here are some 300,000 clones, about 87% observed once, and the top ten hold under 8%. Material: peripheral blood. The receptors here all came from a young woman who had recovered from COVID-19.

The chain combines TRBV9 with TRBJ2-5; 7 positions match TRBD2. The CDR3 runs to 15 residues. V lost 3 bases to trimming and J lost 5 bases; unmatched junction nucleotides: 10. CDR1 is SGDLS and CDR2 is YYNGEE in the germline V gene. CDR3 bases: TGTGCCAGCAGCGCCCGGGACTACCCCGGGGAGACCCAGTACTTC. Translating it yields CASSARDYPGETQYF. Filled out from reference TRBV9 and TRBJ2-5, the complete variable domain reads DSGVTQTPKHLITATGQRVTLRCSPRSGDLSVYWYQQSLDQGLQFLIQYYNGEERAKGNILERFSAQQFPDLHSELNLSSLELGDSALYFCASSARDYPGETQYFGPGTRLLVL.

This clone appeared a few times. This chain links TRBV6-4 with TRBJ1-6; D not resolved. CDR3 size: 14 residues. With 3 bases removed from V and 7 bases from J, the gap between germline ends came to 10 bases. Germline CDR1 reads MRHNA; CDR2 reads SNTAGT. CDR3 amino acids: CASSERLRNSPLHF. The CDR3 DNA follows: TGTGCCAGCAGTGAGCGACTGAGGAATTCACCCCTCCACTTT.

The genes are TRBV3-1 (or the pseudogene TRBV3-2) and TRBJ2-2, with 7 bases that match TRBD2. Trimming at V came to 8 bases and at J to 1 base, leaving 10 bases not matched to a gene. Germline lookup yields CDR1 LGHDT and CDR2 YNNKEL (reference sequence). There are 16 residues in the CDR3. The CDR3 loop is CASANLGGENTGELFF. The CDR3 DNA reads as TGTGCCAGCGCGAACCTGGGGGGGGAGAACACCGGGGAGCTGTTTTTT.

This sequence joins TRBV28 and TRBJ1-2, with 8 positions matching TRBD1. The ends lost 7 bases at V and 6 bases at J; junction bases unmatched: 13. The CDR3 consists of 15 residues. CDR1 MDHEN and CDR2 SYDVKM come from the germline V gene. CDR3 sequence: CASISGTGGIDGYTF. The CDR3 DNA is TGTGCCAGCATCTCTGGGACAGGCGGTATAGATGGCTACACCTTC.

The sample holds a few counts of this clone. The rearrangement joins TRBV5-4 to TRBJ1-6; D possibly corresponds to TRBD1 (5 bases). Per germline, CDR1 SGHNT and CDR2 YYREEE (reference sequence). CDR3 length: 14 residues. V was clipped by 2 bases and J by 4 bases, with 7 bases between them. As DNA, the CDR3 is TGTGCCAGCAGCTTACGGGGGTATAATTCACCCCTCCACTTT. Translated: CASSLRGYNSPLHF.

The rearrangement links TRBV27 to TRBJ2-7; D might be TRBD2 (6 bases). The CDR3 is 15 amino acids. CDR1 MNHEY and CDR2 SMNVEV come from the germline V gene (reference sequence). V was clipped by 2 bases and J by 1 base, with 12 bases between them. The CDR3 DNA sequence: TGTGCCAGCAGTTTACGACGGCTAGCGTCCTACGAGCAGTACTTC. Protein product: CASSLRRLASYEQYF.

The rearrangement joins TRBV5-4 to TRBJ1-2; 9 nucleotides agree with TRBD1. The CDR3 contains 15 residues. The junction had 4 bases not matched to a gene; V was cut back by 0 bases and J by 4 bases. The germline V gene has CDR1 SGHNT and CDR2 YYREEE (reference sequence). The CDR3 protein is CASSLGDRAPYGYTF. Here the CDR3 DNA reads TGTGCCAGCAGCTTGGGGGACAGGGCTCCCTATGGCTACACCTTC.

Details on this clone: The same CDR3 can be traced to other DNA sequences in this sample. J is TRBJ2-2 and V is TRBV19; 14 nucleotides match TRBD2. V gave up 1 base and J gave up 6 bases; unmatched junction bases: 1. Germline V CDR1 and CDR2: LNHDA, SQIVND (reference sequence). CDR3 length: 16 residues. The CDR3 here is CASSIGLAGGPGELFF. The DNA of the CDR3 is TGTGCCAGTAGTATAGGACTAGCGGGGGGGCCCGGGGAGCTGTTTTTT. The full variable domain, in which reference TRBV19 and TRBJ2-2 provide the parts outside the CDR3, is DGGITQSPKYLFRKEGQNVTLSCEQNLNHDAMYWYRQDPGQGLRLIYYSQIVNDFQKGDIAEGYSVSREKKESFPLTVTSAQKNPTAFYLCASSIGLAGGPGELFFGEGSRLTVL.

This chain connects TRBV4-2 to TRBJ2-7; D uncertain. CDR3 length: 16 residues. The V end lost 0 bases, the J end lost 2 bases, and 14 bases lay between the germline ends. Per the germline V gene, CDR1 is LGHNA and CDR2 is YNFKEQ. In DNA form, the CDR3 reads TGTGCCAGCAGCCAAGATGAAGGCCAGCGACCCTACGAGCAGTACTTC. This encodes CASSQDEGQRPYEQYF.

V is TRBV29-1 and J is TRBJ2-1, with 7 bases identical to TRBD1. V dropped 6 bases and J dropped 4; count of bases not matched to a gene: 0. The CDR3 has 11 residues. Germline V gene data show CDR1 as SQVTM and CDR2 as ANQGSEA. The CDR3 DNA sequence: TGCAGCGTGGGACAGTACAATGAGCAGTTCTTC. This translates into CSVGQYNEQFF.

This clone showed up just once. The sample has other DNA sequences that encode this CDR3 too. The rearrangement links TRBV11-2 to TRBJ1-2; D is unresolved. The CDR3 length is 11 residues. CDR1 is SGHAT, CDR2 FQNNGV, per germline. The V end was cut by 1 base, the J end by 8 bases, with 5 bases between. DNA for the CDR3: TGTGCCAGCAGCTTAGTCGGGGGCTACACCTTC. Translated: CASSLVGGYTF.

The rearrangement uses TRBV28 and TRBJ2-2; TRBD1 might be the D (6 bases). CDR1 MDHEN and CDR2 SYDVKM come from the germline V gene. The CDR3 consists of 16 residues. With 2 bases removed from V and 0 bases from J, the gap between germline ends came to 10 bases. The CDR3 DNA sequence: TGTGCCAGCAGTTTAGTCGGGACAACGAACACCGGGGAGCTGTTTTTT. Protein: CASSLVGTTNTGELFF.

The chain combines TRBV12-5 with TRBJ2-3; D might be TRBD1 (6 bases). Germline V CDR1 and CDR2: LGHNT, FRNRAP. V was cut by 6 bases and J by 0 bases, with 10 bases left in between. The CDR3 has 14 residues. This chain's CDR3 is CASGWTVSTDTQYF. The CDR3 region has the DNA TGTGCTAGTGGCTGGACAGTAAGCACAGATACGCAGTATTTT.

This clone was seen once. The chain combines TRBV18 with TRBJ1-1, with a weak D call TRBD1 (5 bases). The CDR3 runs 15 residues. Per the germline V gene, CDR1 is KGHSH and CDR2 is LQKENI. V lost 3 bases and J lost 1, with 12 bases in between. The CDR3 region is CASSPSWTPNTEAFF. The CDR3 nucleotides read TGTGCCAGCTCACCCTCCTGGACACCGAACACTGAAGCTTTCTTT.

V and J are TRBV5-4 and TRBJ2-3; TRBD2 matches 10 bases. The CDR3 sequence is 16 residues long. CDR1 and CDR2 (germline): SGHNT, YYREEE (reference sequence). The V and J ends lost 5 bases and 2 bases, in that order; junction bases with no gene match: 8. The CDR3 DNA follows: TGTGCCAGCAGGCCCTCTAGCGGGGGATCCACAGATACGCAGTATTTT. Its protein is CASRPSSGGSTDTQYF.

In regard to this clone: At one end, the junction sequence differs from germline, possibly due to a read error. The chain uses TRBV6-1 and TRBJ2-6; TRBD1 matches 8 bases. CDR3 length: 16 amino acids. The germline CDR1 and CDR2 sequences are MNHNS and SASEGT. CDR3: CASSEQGAIGANVLTF. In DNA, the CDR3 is TGTGCCAGCAGTGAACAGGGGGCGATTGGGGCCAACGTCCTGACCTTC.

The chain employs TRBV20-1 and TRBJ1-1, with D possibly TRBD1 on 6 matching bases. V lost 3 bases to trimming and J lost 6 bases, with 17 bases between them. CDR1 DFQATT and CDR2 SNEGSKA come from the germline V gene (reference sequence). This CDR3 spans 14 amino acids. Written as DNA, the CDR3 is TGCAGTGCTAGTGTTCGAGGGAGGGGGGCTGAAGCTTTCTTT. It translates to CSASVRGRGAEAFF.

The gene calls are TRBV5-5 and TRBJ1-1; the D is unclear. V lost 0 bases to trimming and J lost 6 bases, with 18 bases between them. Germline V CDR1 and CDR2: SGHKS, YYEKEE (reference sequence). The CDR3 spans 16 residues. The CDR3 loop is CASSLVMAGLSAEAFF. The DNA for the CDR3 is TGTGCCAGCAGCTTGGTTATGGCAGGACTAAGCGCTGAAGCTTTCTTT. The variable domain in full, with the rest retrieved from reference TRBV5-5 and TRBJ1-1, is DAGVTQSPTHLIKTRGQQVTLRCSPISGHKSVSWYQQVLGQGPQFIFQYYEKEERGRGNFPDRFSARQFPNYSSELNVNALLLGDSALYLCASSLVMAGLSAEAFFGQGTRLTVV.

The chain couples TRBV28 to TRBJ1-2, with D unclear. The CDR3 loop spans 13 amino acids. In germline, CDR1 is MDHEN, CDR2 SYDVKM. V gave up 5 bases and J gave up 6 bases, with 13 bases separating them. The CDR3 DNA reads TGTGCCAGCAGTGGGCAGGTTTTAGATGGCTACACCTTC. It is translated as CASSGQVLDGYTF.

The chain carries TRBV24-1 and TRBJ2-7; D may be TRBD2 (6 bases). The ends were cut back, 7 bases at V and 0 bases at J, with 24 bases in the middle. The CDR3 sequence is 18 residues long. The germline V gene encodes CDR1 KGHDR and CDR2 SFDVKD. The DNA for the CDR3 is TGTGCCACCAGGGTAGATTCATGGGGGAGGCATATCTCCTACGAGCAGTACTTC. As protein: CATRVDSWGRHISYEQYF.

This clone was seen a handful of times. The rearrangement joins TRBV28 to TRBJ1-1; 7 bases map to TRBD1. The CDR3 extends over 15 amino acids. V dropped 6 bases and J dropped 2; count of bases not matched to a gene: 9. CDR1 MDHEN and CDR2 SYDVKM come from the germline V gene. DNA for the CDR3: TGTGCCAGCAGATACAGGGGAAGGGGAAACACTGAAGCTTTCTTT. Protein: CASRYRGRGNTEAFF. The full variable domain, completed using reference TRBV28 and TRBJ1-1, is DVKVTQSSRYLVKRTGEKVFLECVQDMDHENMFWYRQDPGLGLRLIYFSYDVKMKEKGDIPEGYSVSREKKERFSLILESASTNQTSMYLCASRYRGRGNTEAFFGQGTRLTVV.

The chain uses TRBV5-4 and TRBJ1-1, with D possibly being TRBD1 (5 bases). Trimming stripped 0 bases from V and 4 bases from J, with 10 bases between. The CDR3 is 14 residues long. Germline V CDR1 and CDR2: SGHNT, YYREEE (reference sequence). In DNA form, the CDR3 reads TGTGCCAGCAGCTTGGGTGGACAAGTCACTGAAGCTTTCTTT. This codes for CASSLGGQVTEAFF.

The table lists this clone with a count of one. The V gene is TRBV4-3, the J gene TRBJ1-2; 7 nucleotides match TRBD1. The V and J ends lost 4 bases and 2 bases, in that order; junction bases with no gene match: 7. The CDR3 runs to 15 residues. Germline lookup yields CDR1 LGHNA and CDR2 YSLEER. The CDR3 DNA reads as TGCGCCAGCAGCCGAGACAGGGTGGGAAACTATGGCTACACCTTC. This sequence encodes CASSRDRVGNYGYTF.

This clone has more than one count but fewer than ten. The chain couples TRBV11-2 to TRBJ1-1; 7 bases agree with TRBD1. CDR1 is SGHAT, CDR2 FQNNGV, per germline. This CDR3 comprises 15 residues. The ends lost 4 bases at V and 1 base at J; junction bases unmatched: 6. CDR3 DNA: TGTGCCAGCAGCTATTTAGGGGGCGCGAACACTGAAGCTTTCTTT. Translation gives CASSYLGGANTEAFF.

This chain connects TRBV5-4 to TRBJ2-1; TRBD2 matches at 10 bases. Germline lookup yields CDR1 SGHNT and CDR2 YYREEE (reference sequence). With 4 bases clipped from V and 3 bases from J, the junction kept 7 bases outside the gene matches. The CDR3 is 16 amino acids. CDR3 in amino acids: CASSGTTSGVYNEQFF. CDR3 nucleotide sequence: TGTGCCAGCAGCGGAACCACTAGCGGGGTCTACAATGAGCAGTTCTTC.

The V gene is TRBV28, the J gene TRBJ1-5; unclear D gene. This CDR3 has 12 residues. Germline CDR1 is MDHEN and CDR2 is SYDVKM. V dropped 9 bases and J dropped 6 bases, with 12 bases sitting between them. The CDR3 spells CASRGAGQPQHF. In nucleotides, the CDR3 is TGTGCCAGTAGAGGAGCCGGTCAGCCCCAGCATTTT.

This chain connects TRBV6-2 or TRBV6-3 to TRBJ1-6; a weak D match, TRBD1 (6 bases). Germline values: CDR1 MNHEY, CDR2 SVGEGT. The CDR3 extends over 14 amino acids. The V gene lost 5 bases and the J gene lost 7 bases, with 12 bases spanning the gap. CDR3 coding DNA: TGTGCCAGCAGTCAAATCGGACAGAATTCACCCCTCCACTTT. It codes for CASSQIGQNSPLHF.

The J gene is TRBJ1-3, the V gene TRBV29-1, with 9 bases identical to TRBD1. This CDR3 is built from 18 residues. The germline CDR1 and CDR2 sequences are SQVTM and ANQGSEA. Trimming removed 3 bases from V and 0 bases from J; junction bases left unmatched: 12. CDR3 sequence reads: CSVERLGTGTRSGNTIYF. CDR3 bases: TGCAGCGTTGAGCGATTGGGGACAGGGACACGCTCTGGAAACACCATATATTTT. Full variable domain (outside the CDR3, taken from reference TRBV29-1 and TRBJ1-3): SAVISQKPSRDICQRGTSLTIQCQVDSQVTMMFWYRQQPGQSLTLIATANQGSEATYESGFVIDKFPISRPNLTFSTLTVSNMSPEDSSIYLCSVERLGTGTRSGNTIYFGEGSWLTVV.

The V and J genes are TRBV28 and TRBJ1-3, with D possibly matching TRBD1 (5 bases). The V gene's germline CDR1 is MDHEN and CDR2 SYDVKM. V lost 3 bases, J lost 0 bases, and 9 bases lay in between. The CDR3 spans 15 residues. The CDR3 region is CASSFRGSSGNTIYF. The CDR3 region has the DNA TGTGCCAGCAGTTTTCGGGGGAGCTCTGGAAACACCATATATTTT.